This T cell receptor (beta chain) was found in a study of T-cell reconstitution after alpha-beta-depleted transplantation in children. Regarding the study as a whole: Approximately two months post-transplant, alpha-beta T cells reportedly originated from several hundred expanded graft clones. A year had passed since transplant, and T-cell counts and diversity by then came mostly from newly produced T cells. It was surviving recipient T cells and thymic progenitors that gave some patients high TCRbeta diversity at day 60.

Worth noting for this clonotype: Its specificity is not known.

Unique molecular identifiers were used to barcode this TCRbeta library. TCRdb recomputed calls from the PCR reads with MiXCR, one row per CDR3 protein. The table records a few hundred thousand distinct CDR3 sequences, 20% to 30% of them present only once. The CDR3 length is 14 residues. Germline V CDR1 and CDR2: KGHDR, SFDVKD. V was clipped by 5 bases and J by 7 bases; unmatched bases: 4. The starting material was PBMCs, obtained before TCRalphabeta/CD19-depleted stem cell transplant. The chain carries TRBV24-1 and TRBJ2-1, with 10 bases lining up with TRBD2. The TCR originated in a boy younger than two with Wiskott-Aldrich syndrome, due to receive a stem cell transplant. CDR3 protein: CATSGLAGANEQFF. The CDR3 DNA is TGTGCCACCAGTGGGCTAGCGGGAGCAAATGAGCAGTTCTTC.